This T cell receptor (beta chain) derives from a study of T-cell memory formation after mild COVID-19. Study-wide context: The two donors had largely donor-specific TCR clusters.

TCRdb fed the 5' RACE reads into MiXCR, producing one record per CDR3 protein. The table includes about 100,000 distinct CDR3 sequences, around 10% detected once. The TCR sequence derives from a man aged 18-30 years who had mild COVID-19 (a few samples of this study predate the infection). Cell type and time point are not known. Sequenced sample: PBMCs or a T cell subset sorted from them (not recorded which).

This chain's CDR3 is CASSYNSGGTDTQYF. As DNA, the CDR3 is TGTGCCAGCAGTTACAATAGCGGGGGGACAGATACGCAGTATTTT. V usage is TRBV6-6 and J usage is TRBJ2-3; 10 bases align to TRBD2. V shed 2 bases, J shed 3 bases, and the junction held 2 bases outside the gene matches. CDR1 is MNHNY, CDR2 SVGAGI, per germline (reference sequence). The CDR3 is 15 amino acids.